The clone carrying this T cell receptor beta chain was counted a few times. What it binds is not known. The CDR3 has 17 residues. CDR1 and CDR2 from the germline V gene are SGHKS and YYEKEE (reference sequence). Trimming removed 0 bases from V and 0 bases from J, with 12 bases in between. By quantitative 5'-RACE with molecular barcodes, the TCR beta libraries were made. TCRdb independently ran MiXCR on the 5' RACE reads; one entry per CDR3 protein. The sample has around 340,000 distinct CDR3 sequences, approximately 15% seen once. This specimen belongs to a study of CD8 T cells in ankylosing spondylitis. Findings of the study overall: Existing reports had already noted some motif variants in reactive arthritis synovial fluid and blood. CD8+ disease-linked clones were present at relatively low frequencies in blood. Seven to nine highly homologous variants formed a TCR beta motif that appeared characteristic of ankylosing spondylitis blood.

The sample taken for sequencing was blood, either unsorted or a sorted T cell fraction (not recorded which). This receptor was obtained from a male donor with ankylosing spondylitis or in good health (not recorded which). This sequence joins TRBV5-5 and TRBJ2-2; D may be TRBD2 (5 bases). CDR3 loop: CASSLAGSGSNTGELFF. The DNA of the CDR3 is TGTGCCAGCAGCTTGGCGGGATCTGGCTCGAACACCGGGGAGCTGTTTTTT.